These 32 T cell receptor beta chains originate from one sample sequenced in a study of somatic mutations in T cells in chronic GVHD. Assay: immunoSEQ multiplex PCR; the TCRdb copy retains only in-frame clones and omits some. The table includes some 13,000 clones, roughly 80% detected once. Source material: Vbeta20-negative CD4+ T cells from blood. These receptors came from a male patient between 45 and 59 years old with chronic graft-versus-host disease. Some T cells may be graft donor cells.

The V and J genes are TRBV19 and TRBJ1-1; 11 positions agree with TRBD1. This CDR3 spans 15 amino acids. Germline CDR1 reads LNHDA; CDR2 reads SQIVND (reference sequence). V dropped 5 bases and J dropped 5; count of bases not matched to a gene: 7. The CDR3 DNA reads as TGTGCCAGTAGTCCCAGCCGGGACAGGGGGACTGAAGCTTTCTTT. Its protein product is CASSPSRDRGTEAFF. The whole variable domain, remainder taken from reference TRBV19 and TRBJ1-1, is DGGITQSPKYLFRKEGQNVTLSCEQNLNHDAMYWYRQDPGQGLRLIYYSQIVNDFQKGDIAEGYSVSREKKESFPLTVTSAQKNPTAFYLCASSPSRDRGTEAFFGQGTRLTVV.

The rearrangement joins TRBV27 to TRBJ2-6; TRBD1 aligns across 8 bases. The V segment lost 7 bases and the J segment 0 bases; nucleotides outside the gene matches: 14. Germline CDR1 reads MNHEY; CDR2 reads SMNVEV (reference sequence). The CDR3 has 19 residues. The DNA for the CDR3 is TGTGCCAGCACCAACTTAAGACAGGGGTTCCTCTCTGGGGCCAACGTCCTGACTTTC. This codes for CASTNLRQGFLSGANVLTF.

The chain combines TRBV6-4 with TRBJ1-1, with D perhaps TRBD1 (6 bases). Germline values: CDR1 MRHNA, CDR2 SNTAGT. V was clipped by 0 bases and J by 1 base, with 9 bases between them. This CDR3 is 15 amino acids long. Here the CDR3 reads CASSDSAGANTEAFF. The CDR3, as DNA: TGTGCCAGCAGTGACTCGGCAGGGGCGAACACTGAAGCTTTCTTT.

The chain joins TRBV6-1 to TRBJ1-5, with D unclear. CDR1 is MNHNS, CDR2 SASEGT, per germline. V was pared by 5 bases and J by 0 bases, with 5 bases between. The CDR3 has 13 amino acids. The CDR3 coding sequence is TGTGCCAGCAGTCCGTATAGCAATCAGCCCCAGCATTTT. This encodes CASSPYSNQPQHF.

The V and J genes are TRBV7-2 and TRBJ2-1; TRBD1 matches 9 bases. Germline CDR1 reads SGHTA; CDR2 reads FQGNSA. Trimming took 5 bases from V and 5 from J; bases not matched to a gene: 10. The CDR3 runs 16 residues. The DNA for the CDR3 is TGTGCCAGCAGCATACAGACAGGGGGGTACCACAATGAGCAGTTCTTC. The encoded protein is CASSIQTGGYHNEQFF.

The chain recombines TRBV6-5 with TRBJ1-6; D is unresolved. Trimming removed 2 bases from V and 0 bases from J, with 5 bases in between. The germline V gene has CDR1 MNHEY and CDR2 SVGAGI. CDR3 length equals 15 residues. The CDR3 region is CASSYSDSYNSPLHF. The CDR3 nucleotides read TGTGCCAGCAGTTACAGCGACTCCTATAATTCACCCCTCCACTTT.

The V and J genes are TRBV5-4 and TRBJ1-2, with TRBD1 matching over 7 bases. The V gene's germline CDR1 is SGHNT and CDR2 YYREEE (reference sequence). The trim removed 4 bases at V and 4 bases at J, leaving 10 bases unmatched. The CDR3 spans 15 residues. CDR3 loop: CASSLSTGSSYGYTF. As DNA, the CDR3 is TGTGCCAGCAGCCTCTCGACAGGGTCGAGCTATGGCTACACCTTC.

The V gene is TRBV6-5, the J gene TRBJ1-3; TRBD1 aligns across 11 bases. J lost 7 bases, V lost 4 bases, and 3 bases had no gene match. The CDR3 runs to 14 residues. Germline V gene lookup returns CDR1 MNHEY and CDR2 SVGAGI. The CDR3 DNA sequence: TGTGCCAGCAGTTCCGGACAGGGGGCGAACACCATATATTTT. It is translated as CASSSGQGANTIYF.

The genes are TRBV7-2 and TRBJ2-1, with D unclear. V was pared by 5 bases and J by 3 bases, with 11 bases between. This CDR3 has 14 residues. Germline-derived CDR1 and CDR2 are SGHTA and FQGNSA. The CDR3 DNA reads TGTGCCAGCAGCCCTCCTAATTTCTACAATGAGCAGTTCTTC. Residues: CASSPPNFYNEQFF.

The J gene is TRBJ1-1, the V gene TRBV14; a possible D gene is TRBD1 (6 bases). V lost 1 base and J lost 1, with 16 bases in between. Germline assignment: CDR1 SGHDN and CDR2 FVKESK. This CDR3 spans 17 amino acids. CDR3 residues: CASSQGRDRITNTEAFF. The CDR3 bases are TGTGCCAGCAGCCAAGGGCGCGACAGGATTACGAACACTGAAGCTTTCTTT.

The V and J genes are TRBV19 and TRBJ2-3; D might be TRBD2 (6 bases). Deletions cut 7 bases from V and 1 base from J, with 15 bases between. CDR3 length: 15 residues. The germline CDR1 and CDR2 sequences are LNHDA and SQIVND (reference sequence). DNA for the CDR3: TGTGCCAGTACCCCAGGAGGGCAGGGCACAGATACGCAGTATTTT. It codes for CASTPGGQGTDTQYF. The full variable domain, with the rest looked up from reference TRBV19 and TRBJ2-3, is DGGITQSPKYLFRKEGQNVTLSCEQNLNHDAMYWYRQDPGQGLRLIYYSQIVNDFQKGDIAEGYSVSREKKESFPLTVTSAQKNPTAFYLCASTPGGQGTDTQYFGPGTRLTVL.

The V call is TRBV27, the J call TRBJ1-1, with D unclear. Germline V gene data show CDR1 as MNHEY and CDR2 as SMNVEV (reference sequence). The CDR3 has 13 amino acids. V lost 6 bases to trimming and J lost 7 bases, with 15 bases between them. This chain's CDR3 is CASRGRERGEAFF. The CDR3 DNA follows: TGTGCCAGCAGAGGTCGAGAACGGGGTGAAGCTTTCTTT.

The chain combines TRBV7-3 with TRBJ2-7; 10 nucleotides line up with TRBD2. Trimming at V came to 5 bases and at J to 6 bases, leaving 7 bases not matched to a gene. The CDR3 is 14 residues long. Germline V gives CDR1 SGHTA, CDR2 FQGTGA. CDR3 sequence reads: CASSPLAGEGEQYF. The CDR3, as DNA: TGTGCCAGCAGCCCCCTAGCGGGAGAGGGCGAGCAGTACTTC.

The gene calls are TRBV10-3 and TRBJ2-1; 8 nucleotides match TRBD2. V dropped 8 bases and J dropped 4; count of bases not matched to a gene: 7. Germline values: CDR1 ENHRY, CDR2 SYGVKD. The CDR3 contains 14 residues. The CDR3 DNA reads as TGTGCCATCGGATCTAGCGGGTGGTACAATGAGCAGTTCTTC. Translated: CAIGSSGWYNEQFF.

The rearrangement uses TRBV7-9 and TRBJ2-5; D might be TRBD1 (5 bases). Germline lookup yields CDR1 SEHNR and CDR2 FQNEAQ (reference sequence). This CDR3 is 14 amino acids long. The V end lost 1 base, the J end lost 2 bases, and 8 bases lay between the germline ends. CDR3 coding DNA: TGTGCCAGCAGCTTAGATAGGGGTCAAGAGACCCAGTACTTC. Translation gives CASSLDRGQETQYF.

The gene calls are TRBV21-1 and TRBJ2-7; the table names TRBD1, a call not compared with the DNA. TRBV21-1 is a pseudogene. This CDR3 spans 16 amino acids. CDR3 protein: CASSQDGQGDDYEQYF. The CDR3 DNA sequence: TGTGCCAGCAGCCAGGACGGACAGGGGGATGACTACGAGCAGTACTTC.

A few counts support this clone. This chain uses TRBV27 with TRBJ2-7, with 9 positions matching TRBD2. Germline V gene lookup returns CDR1 MNHEY and CDR2 SMNVEV (reference sequence). The CDR3 spans 16 residues. V shed 5 bases and J 3 bases; nucleotides not matched to a gene: 11. CDR3 DNA sequence: TGTGCCAGCAGTGTCCGGGACACAGCGGGAGGCTACGAGCAGTACTTC. This translates into CASSVRDTAGGYEQYF.

This sequence joins TRBV5-4 and TRBJ1-3; tentative D call: TRBD1 (5 bases). The CDR3 runs to 15 residues. Germline V gene sequence: CDR1 SGHNT, CDR2 YYREEE (reference sequence). Deletions cut 4 bases from V and 1 base from J, with 12 bases between. CDR3 protein: CASSPPEGSGNTIYF. CDR3 sequence (DNA): TGTGCCAGCAGCCCACCGGAGGGGTCTGGAAACACCATATATTTT. Full variable domain (rest looked up from reference TRBV5-4 and TRBJ1-3): ETGVTQSPTHLIKTRGQQVTLRCSSQSGHNTVSWYQQALGQGPQFIFQYYREEENGRGNFPPRFSGLQFPNYSSELNVNALELDDSALYLCASSPPEGSGNTIYFGEGSWLTVV.

The V call is TRBV5-5, the J call TRBJ2-3; 10 positions agree with TRBD1. The CDR3 runs 16 residues. Germline V gene data show CDR1 as SGHKS and CDR2 as YYEKEE (reference sequence). V dropped 3 bases and J dropped 4; count of bases not matched to a gene: 8. CDR3: CASSWRDRGFSDTQYF. The DNA of the CDR3 is TGTGCCAGCAGCTGGAGGGACAGGGGCTTCTCAGATACGCAGTATTTT.

V gene TRBV5-4 combines with J gene TRBJ2-1; D might be TRBD2 (6 bases). The germline gives CDR1 SGHNT, CDR2 YYREEE (reference sequence). This CDR3 region has 14 residues. Deletions cut 4 bases from V and 1 base from J, with 9 bases between. CDR3 coding DNA: TGTGCCAGCAGCCGGAGGGCTTCCTACAATGAGCAGTTCTTC. This codes for CASSRRASYNEQFF.

The chain combines TRBV14 with TRBJ2-1; the match to TRBD2 covers 7 bases. V lost 5 bases and J lost 14; bases outside the gene matches: 15. Germline V CDR1 and CDR2: SGHDN, FVKESK. The CDR3 is 14 amino acids. The CDR3 nucleotides read TGTGCCAGCAGCGGCATCTTTCTTGGGGGGGATAAGTTCTTC. Translating gives CASSGIFLGGDKFF.

The V call is TRBV7-2, the J call TRBJ2-7, with 7 bases identical to TRBD2. The CDR3 loop spans 14 amino acids. The germline gives CDR1 SGHTA, CDR2 FQGNSA. Trimming took 5 bases from V and 1 from J; bases not matched to a gene: 5. DNA for the CDR3: TGTGCCAGCAGCCCGTTTAGCGGGTCCTACGAGCAGTACTTC. Translation gives CASSPFSGSYEQYF.

The V gene is TRBV2, the J gene TRBJ2-7; the D is unclear. The CDR3 spans 11 residues. Germline assignment: CDR1 SNHLY and CDR2 FYNNEI. V lost 6 bases and J 2 bases, leaving 5 bases between the germline ends. CDR3 amino acids: CASSPTYEQYF. CDR3 nucleotide sequence: TGTGCCAGCAGCCCCACCTACGAGCAGTACTTC.

Only one count was recorded for this clone. The chain has TRBV30 and TRBJ2-1, with a tentative D call TRBD2 (5 bases). This CDR3 is 13 amino acids long. Between the trimmed V and J ends, which lost 4 bases and 6 bases, there was a span of 13 bases. CDR1 GTSNPN and CDR2 SVGIG come from the germline V gene (reference sequence). The CDR3, as DNA: TGTGCCTGGACCCAAGGGAGTTTCAATGAGCAGTTCTTC. Its protein is CAWTQGSFNEQFF.

This chain uses TRBV28 with TRBJ1-4; TRBD1 might be the D (5 bases). Trimming removed 6 bases from V and 3 bases from J, with 11 bases in between. From germline, CDR1 is MDHEN and CDR2 SYDVKM. The CDR3 has 14 amino acids. The CDR3 is CASRWGLSNEKLFF. CDR3 sequence (DNA): TGTGCCAGCAGATGGGGCCTCTCTAATGAAAAACTGTTTTTT.

The gene calls are TRBV18 and TRBJ1-1; weak D call: TRBD1 (6 bases). V gave up 6 bases and J gave up 3 bases, with 17 bases separating them. This CDR3 is built from 15 residues. Looked up from germline, CDR1 is KGHSH and CDR2 is LQKENI. The CDR3 DNA follows: TGTGCCAGCTCCCCTAATCGGGGGGCGGACACTGAAGCTTTCTTT. Protein: CASSPNRGADTEAFF.

About this clone: The junction departs from the called germline gene at one end, perhaps through a read error. The chain couples TRBV19 to TRBJ2-7; 7 nucleotides match TRBD2. The J call may be wrong; the DNA end is better matched by TRBJ2-1. Germline V lookup: CDR1 LNHDA, CDR2 SQIVND (reference sequence). CDR3 length equals 14 residues. This CDR3 reads CPSSMAGVLDEQFF. CDR3 sequence (DNA): TGTCCCAGTAGTATGGCGGGAGTCCTCGACGAGCAGTTCTTC.

The chain uses TRBV7-2 and TRBJ2-3, with 15 bases lining up with TRBD2. The CDR3 consists of 16 residues. The junction had 4 bases not matched to a gene; V was cut back by 5 bases and J by 4 bases. The V gene's germline CDR1 is SGHTA and CDR2 FQGNSA. The DNA of the CDR3 is TGTGCCAGCAGCCAGGGACTAGCGGGAGGACCAGATACGCAGTATTTT. It is translated as CASSQGLAGGPDTQYF.

This chain uses TRBV12-5 with TRBJ2-5, with TRBD2 identical over 11 bases. V dropped 1 base and J dropped 5; count of bases not matched to a gene: 3. The CDR3 runs 15 residues. CDR1 is LGHNT and CDR2 is FRNRAP in the germline V gene. CDR3 sequence (DNA): TGTGCTAGTGGTTTGGCTAGCGGGGGGTCGGAGACCCAGTACTTC. This sequence encodes CASGLASGGSETQYF.

This chain joins TRBV6-5 and TRBJ2-4; 8 bases agree with TRBD2. Germline V gives CDR1 MNHEY, CDR2 SVGAGI. The CDR3 has 15 amino acids. With V trimmed by 5 bases and J by 8 bases, 11 bases remained unmatched. DNA of the CDR3: TGTGCCAGCAGTCCGGAGGGGGTAGCGGGGCACATTCAGTACTTC. Protein sequence: CASSPEGVAGHIQYF.

V and J are TRBV28 and TRBJ2-4; weak D call: TRBD1 (5 bases). Germline loops: CDR1 MDHEN, CDR2 SYDVKM. The CDR3 extends over 14 amino acids. V lost 5 bases and J lost 6, with 14 bases in between. CDR3 sequence: CASSPSLGRNIQYF. Written as DNA, the CDR3 is TGTGCCAGCAGTCCCTCTTTGGGGCGAAACATTCAGTACTTC.

This chain links TRBV28 with TRBJ2-1; 12 bases are a match to TRBD2. Looked up from germline, CDR1 is MDHEN and CDR2 is SYDVKM. Trimming at V came to 5 bases and at J to 9 bases, leaving 8 bases not matched to a gene. This CDR3 has 15 amino acids. CDR3 coding DNA: TGTGCCAGCAGTCGCCGGACTAGCGGGATTGGTGAGCAGTTCTTC. Translation gives CASSRRTSGIGEQFF.